Each of the 23 T cell receptor beta chains below was sequenced from the same sample in a study of OX40 agonist ivuxolimab in advanced cancers. The protocol was immunoSEQ multiplex PCR, while the TCRdb copy is restricted to in-frame clones and leaves out a portion. Of about 85,000 clones in the sample, roughly 85% were seen once. The source was CD4+ or CD8+ T cells sorted from blood, collected in a trial of the OX40 agonist ivuxolimab. The receptors were sampled from an adult with an advanced solid tumor such as melanoma, head and neck, liver or kidney cancer.

The CDR3 sequence: CASSRPGTGDTDTQYF. CDR3 nucleotide sequence: TGTGCCAGCAGCCGTCCCGGGACTGGAGACACAGATACGCAGTATTTT. This chain connects TRBV5-6 to TRBJ2-3; D possibly corresponds to TRBD2 (6 bases). In germline, CDR1 is SGHDT, CDR2 YYEEEE. The CDR3 length is 16 residues. V shed 4 bases and J shed 2 bases, with 17 bases lying between them.

V is TRBV7-9 and J is TRBJ1-1; a weak D match, TRBD1 (6 bases). Per germline, CDR1 SEHNR and CDR2 FQNEAQ (reference sequence). The CDR3 extends over 12 amino acids. Trimming shortened V by 3 bases and J by 5 bases, and 7 bases separated the two germline ends. CDR3 sequence reads: CASSFGTTEAFF. The CDR3 DNA reads TGTGCCAGCAGCTTCGGGACAACTGAAGCTTTCTTT.

This clone was seen just once. The V and J genes are TRBV11-2 and TRBJ2-1, with D possibly matching TRBD2 (6 bases). V was pared by 6 bases and J by 11 bases, with 17 bases between. The length of the CDR3 is 13 residues. Germline V lookup: CDR1 SGHAT, CDR2 FQNNGV. CDR3 coding DNA: TGTGCCAGCAGGCTCTTGGATGCGGGGAAGCAGTTCTTC. Protein sequence: CASRLLDAGKQFF.

The rearrangement links TRBV21-1 to TRBJ1-2; the table's D call, TRBD1, was not checked against the DNA. TRBV21-1 constitutes a pseudogene. The CDR3 contains 17 residues. CDR3 nucleotides: TGTGCCAGCAGCAAGGGGGCAGCCACCCCGAGGAGGTATGGCTACACCTTC. Its protein is CASSKGAATPRRYGYTF.

The chain recombines TRBV11-2 with TRBJ1-5; D is uncertain. The V gene's germline CDR1 is SGHAT and CDR2 FQNNGV. V shed 5 bases and J shed 7 bases, with 9 bases lying between them. The CDR3 is 12 residues long. CDR3 sequence (DNA): TGTGCCAGCAGCCGTACCGCCCAGCCCCAGCATTTT. Its protein is CASSRTAQPQHF.

V usage is TRBV25-1 and J usage is TRBJ2-3; 10 nucleotides agree with TRBD2. The CDR3 has 13 residues. Germline V CDR1 and CDR2: MGHDK, SYGVNS. After removal of 7 bases from V and 4 bases from J, the junction contained 2 bases not matched to a gene. CDR3 coding DNA: TGTGCCAGCAAGGGACTAGCGTCAGATACGCAGTATTTT. It yields the protein CASKGLASDTQYF.

V usage is TRBV6-5 and J usage is TRBJ2-7; D remains unclear. V shed 4 bases and J shed 0 bases, with 10 bases lying between them. Looked up from germline, CDR1 is MNHEY and CDR2 is SVGAGI. CDR3 length equals 14 residues. This CDR3 is CASSLHWSSYEQYF. The CDR3 DNA follows: TGTGCCAGCAGTTTACACTGGTCCTCCTACGAGCAGTACTTC.

V is TRBV6-1 and J is TRBJ2-1, with 11 bases that match TRBD1. Germline CDR1 is MNHNS and CDR2 is SASEGT. This CDR3 comprises 16 residues. Germline trimming cut 4 bases from V and 8 bases from J; bases unmatched to any gene: 10. The CDR3 region is CASSARTGGAGHEQFF. CDR3 in DNA: TGTGCCAGCAGTGCTCGGACAGGGGGCGCGGGCCATGAGCAGTTCTTC.

The rearrangement links TRBV19 to TRBJ1-2, with TRBD1 as a possible D gene (5 bases). V lost 5 bases, J lost 2 bases, and 15 bases lay in between. The CDR3 totals 15 residues. Germline V gene lookup returns CDR1 LNHDA and CDR2 SQIVND (reference sequence). The CDR3 spells CASSPYSGGNYGYTF. The DNA for the CDR3 is TGTGCCAGTAGTCCCTACAGCGGGGGGAACTATGGCTACACCTTC.

This chain connects TRBV10-3 to TRBJ1-2; possibly TRBD1 for D (6 bases). Trimming removed 5 bases from V and 2 bases from J, with 18 bases in between. Germline V gene lookup returns CDR1 ENHRY and CDR2 SYGVKD. CDR3 length equals 16 residues. The CDR3 reads CAISRGGPKVNYGYTF. The CDR3 nucleotides are TGTGCCATCAGTCGCGGGGGCCCTAAAGTGAACTATGGCTACACCTTC.

The chain combines TRBV5-4 with TRBJ2-1, with D perhaps matching TRBD1 or TRBD2 (6 bases each). Trimming removed 0 bases at V and 4 bases at J, with 11 bases between. The CDR3 has 15 amino acids. Germline V gives CDR1 SGHNT, CDR2 YYREEE (reference sequence). CDR3 loop: CASSLAGARYNEQFF. The CDR3 DNA reads TGTGCCAGCAGCTTGGCGGGGGCTAGGTACAATGAGCAGTTCTTC.

The chain joins TRBV4-2 to TRBJ2-3; 9 bases match TRBD1. J lost 0 bases, V lost 0 bases, and 4 bases had no gene match. The V gene's germline CDR1 is LGHNA and CDR2 YNFKEQ. This CDR3 comprises 17 residues. CDR3 protein: CASSQEDRGTSTDTQYF. CDR3 sequence (DNA): TGTGCCAGCAGCCAAGAGGACAGGGGTACTAGCACAGATACGCAGTATTTT.

CDR3 bases: TGTGCCAGCCGCCCGACGAGGATGGATTCACCCCTCCACTTT. It is translated as CASRPTRMDSPLHF. The rearrangement joins TRBV25-1 to TRBJ1-6; D remains unclear. In germline, CDR1 is MGHDK, CDR2 SYGVNS. CDR3 length: 14 residues. V lost 8 bases to trimming and J lost 8 bases, with 16 bases between them.

This clone was recorded only once. The chain couples TRBV11-1 to TRBJ2-1; 10 positions match TRBD1. Germline lookup yields CDR1 SGHAT and CDR2 FQDESV (reference sequence). There are 14 residues in the CDR3. V lost 3 bases and J lost 4; bases outside the gene matches: 0. Written as DNA, the CDR3 is TGTGCCAGCAGCTTGGGACAGGGGTACAATGAGCAGTTCTTC. This codes for CASSLGQGYNEQFF.

The rearrangement joins TRBV28 to TRBJ1-2, with D uncertain. There are 13 residues in the CDR3. Germline assignment: CDR1 MDHEN and CDR2 SYDVKM. V lost 10 bases and J lost 0, with 12 bases in between. CDR3 loop: CATLPKPNYGYTF. The CDR3 DNA reads as TGTGCCACGCTTCCGAAGCCTAACTATGGCTACACCTTC.

CDR3 residues: CASSFSLVVRTGYTF. In DNA, the CDR3 is TGTGCCAGCAGTTTTTCCCTCGTGGTTAGGACCGGCTACACCTTC. V and J are TRBV28 and TRBJ1-2; D is unclear. Germline assignment: CDR1 MDHEN and CDR2 SYDVKM. The CDR3 sequence is 15 residues long. Between the trimmed V and J ends, which lost 3 bases and 8 bases, there was a span of 19 bases.

CDR3 sequence: CASRGGVLFDTQYF. For the CDR3, the DNA is TGTGCCAGCAGGGGGGGTGTTTTGTTTGATACGCAGTATTTT. The chain joins TRBV28 to TRBJ2-3; possibly TRBD2 for D (6 bases). The length of the CDR3 is 14 residues. Between the trimmed V and J ends, which lost 6 bases and 6 bases, there was a span of 16 bases. Per the germline V gene, CDR1 is MDHEN and CDR2 is SYDVKM.

V usage is TRBV21-1 and J usage is TRBJ1-4; the table gives TRBD1 as D, unverified against the DNA. TRBV21-1 is assigned pseudogene status. There are 17 residues in the CDR3. This CDR3 reads CASSTRGDRGPDEKLFF. CDR3 coding DNA: TGTGCCAGCAGCACCCGAGGAGACAGGGGGCCTGATGAAAAACTGTTTTTT.

V is TRBV7-2 and J is TRBJ2-3; D gene uncertain. Germline CDR1 and CDR2: SGHTA and FQGNSA. The V end lost 3 bases, the J end lost 0 bases, and 10 bases lay between the germline ends. The CDR3 is 15 amino acids. The CDR3: CASSFRDRSTDTQYF. CDR3 bases: TGTGCCAGCAGCTTCAGAGATCGGAGCACAGATACGCAGTATTTT. Supplemented by reference TRBV7-2 and TRBJ2-3, the full variable domain reads GAGVSQSPSNKVTEKGKDVELRCDPISGHTALYWYRQSLGQGLEFLIYFQGNSAPDKSGLPSDRFSAERTGGSVSTLTIQRTQQEDSAVYLCASSFRDRSTDTQYFGPGTRLTVL.

The V and J genes are TRBV4-3 and TRBJ2-3; 9 bases match TRBD1. With V trimmed by 4 bases and J by 4 bases, 6 bases remained unmatched. The germline V gene encodes CDR1 LGHNA and CDR2 YSLEER. This CDR3 contains 15 residues. CDR3 protein: CASSRGDRAADTQYF. The CDR3 DNA is TGCGCCAGCAGCCGAGGGGACAGGGCGGCAGATACGCAGTATTTT.

This clone was seen a few times. This chain uses TRBV10-1 with TRBJ2-7, with TRBD1 matching 10 bases. This CDR3 has 14 amino acids. Germline V gene sequence: CDR1 WNHNN, CDR2 SYGVQD (reference sequence). V was pared by 6 bases and J by 5 bases, with 7 bases of the junction left unmatched. The CDR3 nucleotides read TGCGCCAGCAGGGAATCGGGACAGGGGAACGAGCAGTACTTC. Its protein product is CASRESGQGNEQYF.

J is TRBJ2-2 and V is TRBV7-2; D not certain. The CDR3 contains 13 residues. V was cut by 3 bases and J by 6 bases, with 8 bases left in between. Germline assignment: CDR1 SGHTA and CDR2 FQGNSA. The CDR3 is CASSFKVAGELFF. The CDR3 DNA is TGTGCCAGCAGCTTTAAGGTGGCCGGGGAGCTGTTTTTT.

This chain joins TRBV5-6 and TRBJ2-3; D call uncertain. The germline V gene encodes CDR1 SGHDT and CDR2 YYEEEE. The CDR3 runs 12 residues. Trimming cost V 0 bases and J 5 bases, with 4 bases left between them. CDR3 nucleotide sequence: TGTGCCAGCAGCTTGGGGGGAGATACGCAGTATTTT. Its protein is CASSLGGDTQYF.